These 10 T cell receptor beta chains originate from one sample sequenced in a study of early T cells in non-severe SARS-CoV-2 infection. TCRdb re-called the 5' RACE reads with MiXCR, one entry per CDR3 protein. The top ten hold 6% of the sample, which has approximately 79,000 distinct CDR3 sequences, over 10% seen once. Sequenced input: whole blood. These receptors came from an adult who was a healthcare worker with PCR-confirmed SARS-CoV-2 infection or an uninfected control (not recorded which).

This clonotype was detected a few times. V and J are TRBV7-3 and TRBJ2-1; 9 nucleotides agree with TRBD1. J was trimmed by 7 bases and V by 3 bases; bases with no gene match: 4. Germline loops: CDR1 SGHTA, CDR2 FQGTGA. This CDR3 has 14 amino acids. Here the CDR3 reads CASSLGTGRNEQFF. In DNA form, the CDR3 reads TGTGCCAGCAGCTTGGGGACAGGGCGGAATGAGCAGTTCTTC.

The V gene is TRBV4-1, the J gene TRBJ2-1; maybe TRBD2 (6 bases). Germline values: CDR1 MGHRA, CDR2 YSYEKL. This CDR3 contains 17 residues. Trimming removed 1 base from V and 0 bases from J, with 13 bases in between. The DNA of the CDR3 is TGCGCCAGCAGCCAAGGGTTCGTCGGGAGCTCCTACAATGAGCAGTTCTTC. Its translation: CASSQGFVGSSYNEQFF.

This clonotype was picked up a small number of times. V gene TRBV11-2 combines with J gene TRBJ2-5; D is unclear. Per germline, CDR1 SGHAT and CDR2 FQNNGV. The CDR3 extends over 14 amino acids. Trimming cost V 5 bases and J 0 bases, with 10 bases left between them. CDR3 nucleotides: TGTGCCAGCAGCCCGACCCCTTACCAAGAGACCCAGTACTTC. Its translation: CASSPTPYQETQYF.

The rearrangement joins TRBV29-1 to TRBJ1-1; possibly TRBD1 for D (5 bases). Trimming stripped 7 bases from V and 6 bases from J, with 18 bases between. The CDR3 is 13 residues long. In germline, CDR1 is SQVTM, CDR2 ANQGSEA. This CDR3 reads CSGVGGAMAEAFF. CDR3 DNA: TGCAGCGGTGTAGGAGGGGCGATGGCTGAAGCTTTCTTT. The entire variable domain, with the rest obtained from reference TRBV29-1 and TRBJ1-1, is as follows: SAVISQKPSRDICQRGTSLTIQCQVDSQVTMMFWYRQQPGQSLTLIATANQGSEATYESGFVIDKFPISRPNLTFSTLTVSNMSPEDSSIYLCSGVGGAMAEAFFGQGTRLTVV.

This clonotype occurred a few times. The CDR3 nucleotides are TGTGCCAGCAGCCAGGGGCAGAGAGAAAAACTGTTTTTT. Amino acids: CASSQGQREKLFF. The chain couples TRBV28 to TRBJ1-4; D may be TRBD1 (6 bases). Trimming cost V 6 bases and J 8 bases, with 13 bases left between them. CDR3 length: 13 amino acids. The germline V gene encodes CDR1 MDHEN and CDR2 SYDVKM.

This clonotype was counted between two and nine times. This sequence joins TRBV10-2 and TRBJ2-7; the D gene could be TRBD1 or TRBD2 (5 bases each). Germline-derived CDR1 and CDR2 are WSHSY and SAAADI. V was clipped by 4 bases and J by 3 bases, with 10 bases between them. CDR3 length equals 13 residues. The CDR3 region is CASSGGNNYEQYF. The DNA of the CDR3 is TGCGCCAGCAGTGGGGGGAACAACTACGAGCAGTACTTC.

This clonotype has only a few counts. The chain employs TRBV5-1 and TRBJ2-1, with D uncertain. Germline V gene sequence: CDR1 SGHRS, CDR2 YFSETQ. The ends were cut back, 4 bases at V and 9 bases at J, with 11 bases in the middle. The CDR3 loop spans 12 amino acids. The CDR3 region is CASSTPWGEQFF. In DNA, the CDR3 is TGCGCCAGCAGCACCCCCTGGGGTGAGCAGTTCTTC.

This clonotype was seen at least ten times. The chain couples TRBV12-3 or TRBV12-4 to TRBJ1-1; tentatively, D is TRBD1 (6 bases). V gave up 9 bases and J gave up 6 bases, with 20 bases separating them. The CDR3 sequence is 14 residues long. The DNA of the CDR3 is TGTGCCAGGCCCTCGGGAGGGGAGGGGGCTGAAGCTTTCTTT. Protein: CARPSGGEGAEAFF.

The rearrangement uses TRBV12-3 or TRBV12-4 and TRBJ2-1; 7 bases are a match to TRBD2. This CDR3 has 14 residues. The J segment lost 3 bases and the V segment lost 4 bases, leaving 3 bases of the junction unmatched. In DNA, the CDR3 is TGTGCCAGCAGTTCAAGCGGGGACTACAATGAGCAGTTCTTC. Protein product: CASSSSGDYNEQFF.

The chain recombines TRBV20-1 with TRBJ2-3; 15 bases are shared with TRBD2. CDR3 length: 15 residues. Germline V gene data show CDR1 as DFQATT and CDR2 as SNEGSKA (reference sequence). V lost 6 bases to trimming and J lost 6 bases; unmatched junction nucleotides: 7. The DNA of the CDR3 is TGCAGTGCCACATCCGGGACTAGCGGGAGGGATACGCAGTATTTT. Its protein product is CSATSGTSGRDTQYF.